These 17 T cell receptor beta chains came from one sample sequenced in a study of regulatory T cells. Regarding the study as a whole: Hydrophobic residues at CDR3 positions 6 and 7 were enriched in conventional CD4+ T cells of CD3G-deficient patients.

The PCR used 52 TRBV and 13 TRBJ primers. The table came from immunoSEQ multiplex PCR; TCRdb's copy has only in-frame clones and leaves some out. The repertoire holds 30,000 to 40,000 clones, with approximately 89% as singletons. The antigens these receptors bind are not known. Material for sequencing was conventional CD4+ T cells sorted from blood. The receptors shown here come from a person aged 18 to 29 with CD3G deficiency.

V usage is TRBV7-9 and J usage is TRBJ2-5; D possibly corresponds to TRBD1 (6 bases). Germline V gene lookup returns CDR1 SEHNR and CDR2 FQNEAQ (reference sequence). V lost 5 bases to trimming and J lost 3 bases, with 13 bases between them. The CDR3 length is 14 residues. As DNA, the CDR3 is TGTGCCAGCAGCCCAGGGGCCGGGGAAGAGACCCAGTACTTC. Its protein is CASSPGAGEETQYF.

This clone was observed a single time. V and J are TRBV1 and TRBJ2-7; the DNA was not used to check the table's D call, TRBD1. TRBV1 constitutes a pseudogene. This CDR3 has 17 amino acids. The CDR3 reads CTSSQDQRGGERNEQYF. The CDR3, as DNA: TGCACCAGCAGCCAAGATCAACGAGGGGGCGAGAGAAACGAGCAGTACTTC.

The V gene is TRBV6-1, the J gene TRBJ1-2; no reliable D call. V lost 4 bases to trimming and J lost 8 bases, with 14 bases between them. The germline gives CDR1 MNHNS, CDR2 SASEGT. The CDR3 runs 13 residues. Written as DNA, the CDR3 is TGTGCCAGCAGTGGAACCAGAGTAGGCGGCTACACCTTC. Translating it yields CASSGTRVGGYTF.

The chain has TRBV11-2 and TRBJ2-3; D is ambiguous. V lost 4 bases, J lost 1 base, and 6 bases lay in between. The CDR3 contains 13 residues. From germline, CDR1 is SGHAT and CDR2 FQNNGV. CDR3 residues: CASSSLRTDTQYF. For the CDR3, the DNA is TGTGCCAGCAGCTCGTTACGCACAGATACGCAGTATTTT.

The rearrangement joins TRBV10-3 to TRBJ1-6, with 9 nucleotides matching TRBD1. V dropped 10 bases and J dropped 5; count of bases not matched to a gene: 9. The germline V gene has CDR1 ENHRY and CDR2 SYGVKD. The CDR3 totals 15 residues. The CDR3 nucleotides are TGTGCCACCCGCGCCGGGACAGGGAATAATTCACCCCTCCACTTT. It yields the protein CATRAGTGNNSPLHF.

The genes are TRBV7-9 and TRBJ1-4; a possible D gene is TRBD1 (6 bases). Germline-derived CDR1 and CDR2 are SEHNR and FQNEAQ (reference sequence). Trimming removed 5 bases at V and 3 bases at J, with 10 bases between. The CDR3 runs 14 residues. The CDR3 nucleotides are TGTGCCAGCAGCCCAACAGGGTCTAATGAAAAACTGTTTTTT. It codes for CASSPTGSNEKLFF.

This clone was seen once. V gene TRBV6-1 combines with J gene TRBJ2-3; D uncertain. Germline CDR1 and CDR2: MNHNS and SASEGT. V lost 2 bases and J lost 2, with 11 bases in between. The CDR3 runs 15 residues. As DNA, the CDR3 is TGTGCCAGCAGTGAATCCCCGAGACCCACAGATACGCAGTATTTT. This sequence encodes CASSESPRPTDTQYF.

The V call is TRBV9, the J call TRBJ2-3; D may be TRBD2 (7 bases). Trimming shortened V by 6 bases and J by 4 bases, and 18 bases separated the two germline ends. Germline V CDR1 and CDR2: SGDLS, YYNGEE. The CDR3 has 15 amino acids. CDR3 residues: CASNPRSRGPDTQYF. As DNA, the CDR3 is TGTGCCAGCAACCCTCGCTCGCGGGGGCCAGATACGCAGTATTTT.

The chain links TRBV19 to TRBJ2-2; tentatively, D is TRBD2 (6 bases). Looked up from germline, CDR1 is LNHDA and CDR2 is SQIVND (reference sequence). The V and J ends lost 3 bases and 0 bases respectively, with 11 bases between them. The CDR3 contains 16 residues. CDR3 in amino acids: CASSITGGPNTGELFF. The DNA for the CDR3 is TGTGCCAGTAGTATCACAGGAGGGCCGAACACCGGGGAGCTGTTTTTT.

A single count supports this clone. The gene calls are TRBV7-8 and TRBJ2-5, with TRBD2 as a possible D gene (6 bases). The CDR3 contains 16 residues. V was shortened by 2 bases and J by 1 base, with 14 bases between the two germline ends. Germline values: CDR1 SGHVS, CDR2 FQNEAQ. CDR3 amino acids: CASSLKRAYFQETQYF. The CDR3, as DNA: TGTGCCAGCAGCTTAAAGCGGGCGTACTTCCAAGAGACCCAGTACTTC.

The rearrangement links TRBV6-1 to TRBJ2-7, with D possibly matching TRBD1 (6 bases). The CDR3 consists of 14 residues. The V end was cut by 4 bases, the J end by 2 bases, with 12 bases between. CDR1 is MNHNS, CDR2 SASEGT, per germline. The CDR3 here is CASSVPDSTYEQYF. In DNA, the CDR3 is TGTGCCAGCAGTGTTCCGGACAGTACCTACGAGCAGTACTTC.

V and J are TRBV7-9 and TRBJ2-1; D gene uncertain. Germline CDR1 and CDR2: SEHNR and FQNEAQ (reference sequence). Trimming pared 3 bases from V and 5 bases from J, leaving 8 bases between. The CDR3 length is 13 residues. CDR3 DNA: TGTGCCAGCAGCTTGGGAAGCCACAATGAGCAGTTCTTC. Its protein is CASSLGSHNEQFF.

The chain joins TRBV19 to TRBJ2-1; TRBD2 might be the D (6 bases). Between the trimmed V and J ends, which lost 3 bases and 9 bases, there was a span of 12 bases. Looked up from germline, CDR1 is LNHDA and CDR2 is SQIVND (reference sequence). The CDR3 contains 13 residues. DNA of the CDR3: TGTGCCAGTAGTATGGGACTCGAGGGTGAGCAGTTCTTC. Translating gives CASSMGLEGEQFF.

The chain combines TRBV6-1 with TRBJ2-3; D is perhaps TRBD1 or TRBD2 (5 bases each). The germline gives CDR1 MNHNS, CDR2 SASEGT. CDR3 length: 15 residues. Trimming took 6 bases from V and 4 from J, leaving 17 bases between them. CDR3 sequence (DNA): TGTGCCAGCAGCGCCTCCCCCCGAGGGGCAGATACGCAGTATTTT. As protein: CASSASPRGADTQYF.

This sequence joins TRBV27 and TRBJ1-4, with D uncertain. Looked up from germline, CDR1 is MNHEY and CDR2 is SMNVEV (reference sequence). The V end was cut by 4 bases, the J end by 7 bases, with 10 bases between. CDR3 length: 13 residues. CDR3 residues: CASSSRGGEKLFF. CDR3 DNA sequence: TGTGCCAGCAGTTCCCGGGGAGGTGAAAAACTGTTTTTT.

This clone has just one count. J is TRBJ1-1 and V is TRBV27; 7 nucleotides match TRBD1. Trimming removed 6 bases from V and 6 bases from J; junction bases left unmatched: 7. CDR3 length: 13 residues. CDR1 is MNHEY and CDR2 is SMNVEV in the germline V gene (reference sequence). This CDR3 is CASSKQGVSEAFF. CDR3 coding DNA: TGTGCCAGCAGCAAGCAGGGGGTGTCTGAAGCTTTCTTT.

This clone was detected a few times. The rearrangement links TRBV11-2 to TRBJ1-1; 10 bases fit TRBD1. The CDR3 is 14 amino acids. CDR1 and CDR2 from the germline V gene are SGHAT and FQNNGV. Trimming took 8 bases from V and 5 from J; bases not matched to a gene: 8. DNA of the CDR3: TGTGCCAGCTTGGTCCGGACAGGGGGAACTGAAGCTTTCTTT. Protein product: CASLVRTGGTEAFF.